These 32 T cell receptor beta chains share one sample of origin, sequenced in a study of blood T cell repertoires in COVID-19. TCRdb's table, derived via immunoSEQ multiplex PCR, lists solely in-frame clones and lacks some. The sample lists 170,000 or so clones; around 73% were seen once. The source material was PBMCs or T cells enriched from blood (not recorded which). The receptors were sampled from a woman aged 45-59 years who had recovered from COVID-19.

The rearrangement uses TRBV28 and TRBJ1-2; tentatively, D is TRBD1 (6 bases). This CDR3 has 13 residues. V lost 10 bases and J lost 1, with 13 bases in between. Germline CDR1 is MDHEN and CDR2 is SYDVKM. Here the CDR3 reads CATRQENNYGYTF. The CDR3 bases are TGTGCCACTAGACAGGAGAATAACTATGGCTACACCTTC.

The V and J genes are TRBV14 and TRBJ2-7; 9 bases are a match to TRBD2. Germline V lookup: CDR1 SGHDN, CDR2 FVKESK. The V gene end was trimmed by 4 bases and the J gene end by 5 bases; junction bases not matched to a gene: 9. This CDR3 has 15 amino acids. CDR3 residues: CASSRLAELPHEQYF. DNA of the CDR3: TGTGCCAGCAGCCGACTAGCGGAGCTTCCTCACGAGCAGTACTTC.

V and J are TRBV3-1 (or the pseudogene TRBV3-2) and TRBJ1-6; D is unresolved. The germline V and J ends were trimmed by 2 bases and 11 bases, with 10 bases remaining between them. Germline V gene sequence: CDR1 LGHDT, CDR2 YNNKEL (reference sequence). The CDR3 has 13 residues. Here the CDR3 DNA reads TGTGCCAGCAGCCAAAACCGGGATCCACCCCTCCACTTT. This codes for CASSQNRDPPLHF.

V and J are TRBV30 and TRBJ2-2, with 10 bases matching TRBD2. Unmatched junction bases numbered 1, after V lost 2 bases and J lost 1 base. CDR1 and CDR2 from the germline V gene are GTSNPN and SVGIG (reference sequence). CDR3 length equals 15 residues. The CDR3 loop is CAWSWTSGNTGELFF. The CDR3 coding sequence is TGTGCCTGGAGTTGGACTAGCGGGAACACCGGGGAGCTGTTTTTT.

The V and J genes are TRBV5-8 and TRBJ2-2, with D possibly matching TRBD2 (6 bases). Germline values: CDR1 SGHTS, CDR2 YDEGEE. V lost 6 bases, J lost 3 bases, and 18 bases lay in between. The CDR3 contains 16 residues. This CDR3 reads CASTRHGGADTGELFF. CDR3 coding DNA: TGTGCCAGCACAAGGCACGGGGGAGCGGACACCGGGGAGCTGTTTTTT.

This sequence joins TRBV19 and TRBJ1-1, with 7 nucleotides matching TRBD1. The germline V gene encodes CDR1 LNHDA and CDR2 SQIVND (reference sequence). The CDR3 runs to 15 residues. Trimming removed 4 bases from V and 4 bases from J; junction bases left unmatched: 9. CDR3 loop: CASSTESGGGTEAFF. In DNA, the CDR3 is TGTGCCAGTAGTACCGAGTCAGGGGGTGGCACTGAAGCTTTCTTT.

The chain combines TRBV2 with TRBJ2-1; the match to TRBD2 covers 7 bases. The CDR3 is made up of 15 amino acids. V lost 4 bases and J lost 10; bases outside the gene matches: 13. Germline CDR1 is SNHLY and CDR2 is FYNNEI. CDR3 protein: CASSARDYTWQEQFF. For the CDR3, the DNA is TGTGCCAGCAGTGCCCGGGACTACACCTGGCAGGAGCAGTTCTTC.

The rearrangement joins TRBV7-3 to TRBJ2-2, with TRBD1 matching over 10 bases. J was trimmed by 5 bases and V by 5 bases; bases with no gene match: 2. The CDR3 length is 14 residues. Germline V gives CDR1 SGHTA, CDR2 FQGTGA. The CDR3 here is CASSRTGGTGELFF. CDR3 nucleotide sequence: TGTGCCAGCAGCCGGACAGGGGGTACCGGGGAGCTGTTTTTT.

This chain joins TRBV5-6 and TRBJ2-7; 11 nucleotides agree with TRBD2. The CDR3 is 14 amino acids. Germline V gene sequence: CDR1 SGHDT, CDR2 YYEEEE. With V trimmed by 0 bases and J by 4 bases, 0 bases remained unmatched. CDR3 loop: CASSLGTSGYEQYF. Here the CDR3 DNA reads TGTGCCAGCAGCTTGGGGACTAGCGGGTACGAGCAGTACTTC.

The table lists this clone with a count of one. The CDR3 DNA follows: TGTGCCAGCAGCGCTCAACAGACAACTAATGAAAAACTGTTTTTT. Translated: CASSAQQTTNEKLFF. The chain uses TRBV9 and TRBJ1-4; D is uncertain. Deletions cut 3 bases from V and 0 bases from J, with 9 bases between. Germline-derived CDR1 and CDR2 are SGDLS and YYNGEE. The CDR3 consists of 15 residues.

This clone was detected only once. The chain carries TRBV19 and TRBJ1-5; 7 bases align to TRBD1. Germline V CDR1 and CDR2: LNHDA, SQIVND (reference sequence). CDR3 length: 16 amino acids. J lost 4 bases, V lost 4 bases, and 10 bases had no gene match. CDR3 region: CASSTFQTGRNQPQHF. DNA for the CDR3: TGTGCCAGTAGTACCTTTCAGACAGGGCGGAATCAGCCCCAGCATTTT.

The chain has TRBV28 and TRBJ2-5, with a tentative D call TRBD1 (5 bases). The CDR3 has 13 amino acids. Germline V gene sequence: CDR1 MDHEN, CDR2 SYDVKM. Trimming took off 5 bases at V and 4 bases at J, with 11 bases between the two ends. The CDR3 DNA reads TGTGCCAGCAGTCAGGGTGGTAGAGAGACCCAGTACTTC. Its protein product is CASSQGGRETQYF.

This chain uses TRBV18 with TRBJ2-2; 8 bases agree with TRBD2. Trimming at V came to 5 bases and at J to 6 bases, leaving 11 bases not matched to a gene. Germline assignment: CDR1 KGHSH and CDR2 LQKENI. The CDR3 sequence is 16 residues long. The CDR3 protein is CASSGAGARAAGELFF. CDR3 coding DNA: TGTGCCAGCTCAGGAGCGGGGGCCAGGGCCGCCGGGGAGCTGTTTTTT. Full variable domain (remainder filled in from reference TRBV18 and TRBJ2-2): NAGVMQNPRHLVRRRGQEARLRCSPMKGHSHVYWYRQLPEEGLKFMVYLQKENIIDESGMPKERFSAEFPKEGPSILRIQQVVRGDSAAYFCASSGAGARAAGELFFGEGSRLTVL.

This sequence joins TRBV3-1 (or the pseudogene TRBV3-2) and TRBJ1-1; perhaps TRBD1 as D (5 bases). Germline-derived CDR1 and CDR2 are LGHDT and YNNKEL (reference sequence). The CDR3 is 17 amino acids. V was pared by 4 bases and J by 1 base, with 19 bases between. The CDR3 here is CASSRSPGTSTNTEAFF. The CDR3 DNA reads TGTGCCAGCAGCCGAAGTCCCGGGACTAGCACGAACACTGAAGCTTTCTTT.

The chain couples TRBV3-1 (or the pseudogene TRBV3-2) to TRBJ1-5; maybe TRBD1 (5 bases). The CDR3 is 15 residues long. The V gene's germline CDR1 is LGHDT and CDR2 YNNKEL (reference sequence). The V and J ends lost 2 bases and 4 bases respectively, with 12 bases between them. CDR3 nucleotide sequence: TGTGCCAGCAGCCAAAGGGGTCCCCGAAATCAGCCCCAGCATTTT. Its protein product is CASSQRGPRNQPQHF.

The chain is built from TRBV29-1 and TRBJ1-2; a weak D match, TRBD1 (6 bases). CDR1 is SQVTM, CDR2 ANQGSEA, per germline. The V and J ends lost 5 bases and 13 bases respectively, with 29 bases between them. This CDR3 has 15 amino acids. CDR3: CSVKRPTGTNLVATF. The CDR3 DNA follows: TGCAGCGTTAAACGCCCTACCGGGACAAATCTCGTCGCCACCTTC. Variable domain in full (rest from reference TRBV29-1 and TRBJ1-2): SAVISQKPSRDICQRGTSLTIQCQVDSQVTMMFWYRQQPGQSLTLIATANQGSEATYESGFVIDKFPISRPNLTFSTLTVSNMSPEDSSIYLCSVKRPTGTNLVATFGSGTRLTVV.

The chain couples TRBV7-2 to TRBJ1-2; 8 bases align to TRBD1. The junction had 3 bases not matched to a gene; V was cut back by 1 base and J by 2 bases. The V gene's germline CDR1 is SGHTA and CDR2 FQGNSA. The CDR3 contains 15 residues. The CDR3 loop reads CASSLVAGGNYGYTF. CDR3 nucleotide sequence: TGTGCCAGCAGCTTAGTGGCAGGGGGCAACTATGGCTACACCTTC.

This chain connects TRBV10-3 to TRBJ2-1; 11 nucleotides align to TRBD2. CDR1 and CDR2 (germline): ENHRY, SYGVKD. The ends lost 5 bases at V and 2 bases at J; junction bases unmatched: 2. The CDR3 totals 15 residues. The CDR3 DNA reads as TGTGCCATCAGTAATAGCGGGGGGGCCTACAATGAGCAGTTCTTC. Translation: CAISNSGGAYNEQFF.

This chain connects TRBV28 to TRBJ1-1; D is uncertain. V dropped 5 bases and J dropped 6 bases, with 22 bases sitting between them. The CDR3 contains 16 residues. Germline V gene data show CDR1 as MDHEN and CDR2 as SYDVKM. The CDR3 protein is CASSPHPLLSVAEAFF. In nucleotides, the CDR3 is TGTGCCAGCAGTCCCCACCCTCTTCTTTCGGTTGCTGAAGCTTTCTTT. The variable domain in full, with the rest retrieved from reference TRBV28 and TRBJ1-1, is DVKVTQSSRYLVKRTGEKVFLECVQDMDHENMFWYRQDPGLGLRLIYFSYDVKMKEKGDIPEGYSVSREKKERFSLILESASTNQTSMYLCASSPHPLLSVAEAFFGQGTRLTVV.

The chain carries TRBV29-1 and TRBJ2-7; D unresolved. This CDR3 has 12 amino acids. CDR1 and CDR2 (germline): SQVTM, ANQGSEA. V was pared by 3 bases and J by 2 bases, with 8 bases between. CDR3 residues: CSVDYGPYEQYF. CDR3 nucleotide sequence: TGCAGCGTTGACTACGGTCCCTACGAGCAGTACTTC.

V usage is TRBV19 and J usage is TRBJ1-5; D may be TRBD1 (5 bases). Trimming pared 7 bases from V and 5 bases from J, leaving 12 bases between. The CDR3 extends over 13 amino acids. Looked up from germline, CDR1 is LNHDA and CDR2 is SQIVND (reference sequence). CDR3 in amino acids: CASTSDNYQPQHF. The CDR3 DNA reads as TGTGCCAGTACGTCGGACAATTATCAGCCCCAGCATTTT.

This clone was picked up a small number of times. The V call is TRBV2, the J call TRBJ2-1; no reliable D call. Germline lookup yields CDR1 SNHLY and CDR2 FYNNEI. There are 13 residues in the CDR3. The V gene lost 3 bases and the J gene lost 7 bases, with 10 bases spanning the gap. DNA for the CDR3: TGTGCCAGCAGTGAGCTGTCAGGAAATGAGCAGTTCTTC. Translated, it gives CASSELSGNEQFF.

This chain connects TRBV4-2 to TRBJ1-4; D is ambiguous. This CDR3 has 18 amino acids. Germline V gene lookup returns CDR1 LGHNA and CDR2 YNFKEQ. Trimming pared 0 bases from V and 1 base from J, leaving 15 bases between. CDR3 DNA sequence: TGTGCCAGCAGCCAAGACCCGCCCCGGGAGTTAACTAATGAAAAACTGTTTTTT. Its protein is CASSQDPPRELTNEKLFF.

The chain recombines TRBV27 with TRBJ2-3; 14 nucleotides agree with TRBD2. The CDR3 spans 15 residues. V lost 3 bases, J lost 6 bases, and 2 bases stayed unmatched. The germline gives CDR1 MNHEY, CDR2 SMNVEV (reference sequence). The CDR3, as DNA: TGTGCCAGCAGTTTGGGACTAGCGGGAGTGGATACGCAGTATTTT. This encodes CASSLGLAGVDTQYF.

The chain is built from TRBV9 and TRBJ2-1, with 14 bases aligning to TRBD2. CDR1 is SGDLS and CDR2 is YYNGEE in the germline V gene. V lost 4 bases to trimming and J lost 7 bases; unmatched junction nucleotides: 4. The CDR3 covers 15 residues. CDR3 sequence: CASSSGTSGRNEQFF. Written as DNA, the CDR3 is TGTGCCAGCAGCTCCGGGACTAGCGGGAGAAATGAGCAGTTCTTC.

The chain couples TRBV11-3 to TRBJ2-3; D perhaps matches TRBD2 (7 bases). In germline, CDR1 is SGHNT, CDR2 YENEEA. The CDR3 sequence is 17 residues long. The ends were cut back, 1 base at V and 0 bases at J, with 14 bases in the middle. CDR3: CASSLGWGGGSTDTQYF. As DNA, the CDR3 is TGTGCCAGCAGCTTAGGCTGGGGGGGCGGTAGCACAGATACGCAGTATTTT. The full variable domain, its missing parts supplied by reference TRBV11-3 and TRBJ2-3, is EAGVVQSPRYKIIEKKQPVAFWCNPISGHNTLYWYLQNLGQGPELLIRYENEEAVDDSQLPKDRFSAERLKGVDSTLKIQPAELGDSAVYLCASSLGWGGGSTDTQYFGPGTRLTVL.

There are a few counts of this clone. The chain couples TRBV10-1 to TRBJ2-7; TRBD1 might be the D (5 bases). There are 19 residues in the CDR3. CDR1 and CDR2 from the germline V gene are WNHNN and SYGVQD (reference sequence). Trimming left V 1 base short and J 2 bases short, with 24 bases between. The chain's CDR3 is CASSEYSGQGFPPPYEQYF. The CDR3 DNA sequence: TGCGCCAGCAGTGAGTATTCTGGGCAGGGCTTTCCCCCGCCCTACGAGCAGTACTTC.

The chain couples TRBV6-5 to TRBJ1-2; D call uncertain. Germline V gene lookup returns CDR1 MNHEY and CDR2 SVGAGI. Trimming removed 2 bases at V and 8 bases at J, with 18 bases between. The CDR3 has 15 residues. CDR3 region: CASSYGRGVSHGYTF. CDR3 DNA: TGTGCCAGCAGTTACGGGCGGGGAGTGTCCCACGGCTACACCTTC.

V gene TRBV28 combines with J gene TRBJ1-2, with TRBD1 as a possible D gene (5 bases). This CDR3 has 15 amino acids. CDR1 and CDR2 (germline): MDHEN, SYDVKM. The V gene lost 10 bases and the J gene lost 2 bases, with 20 bases spanning the gap. CDR3 DNA sequence: TGTGCCACCAACCCAATTGAAGGGGTAAACTATGGCTACACCTTC. Amino acids: CATNPIEGVNYGYTF.

The rearrangement joins TRBV7-8 to TRBJ2-7; D unresolved. Trimming left V 3 bases short and J 2 bases short, with 2 bases between. This CDR3 comprises 11 residues. The V gene's germline CDR1 is SGHVS and CDR2 FQNEAQ. CDR3 residues: CASSFTYEQYF. The CDR3 DNA sequence: TGTGCCAGCAGCTTTACCTACGAGCAGTACTTC.

This clone was seen more than once but under ten times. V usage is TRBV7-2 and J usage is TRBJ2-7, with 10 bases identical to TRBD2. Germline lookup yields CDR1 SGHTA and CDR2 FQGNSA. The CDR3 has 17 amino acids. The trim removed 3 bases at V and 3 bases at J, leaving 11 bases unmatched. The CDR3 region is CASSLWLAGASGYEQYF. In DNA form, the CDR3 reads TGTGCCAGCAGCTTGTGGCTAGCGGGAGCGTCTGGCTACGAGCAGTACTTC. Full variable domain (outside the CDR3, taken from reference TRBV7-2 and TRBJ2-7): GAGVSQSPSNKVTEKGKDVELRCDPISGHTALYWYRQSLGQGLEFLIYFQGNSAPDKSGLPSDRFSAERTGGSVSTLTIQRTQQEDSAVYLCASSLWLAGASGYEQYFGPGTRLTVT.

The chain recombines TRBV7-2 with TRBJ1-2; TRBD1 might be the D (5 bases). Germline V gene sequence: CDR1 SGHTA, CDR2 FQGNSA. CDR3 size: 14 residues. V was shortened by 5 bases and J by 4 bases, with 14 bases between the two germline ends. The CDR3 reads CASSPVQGGYGYTF. The CDR3 DNA reads TGTGCCAGCAGCCCCGTCCAGGGAGGCTATGGCTACACCTTC.